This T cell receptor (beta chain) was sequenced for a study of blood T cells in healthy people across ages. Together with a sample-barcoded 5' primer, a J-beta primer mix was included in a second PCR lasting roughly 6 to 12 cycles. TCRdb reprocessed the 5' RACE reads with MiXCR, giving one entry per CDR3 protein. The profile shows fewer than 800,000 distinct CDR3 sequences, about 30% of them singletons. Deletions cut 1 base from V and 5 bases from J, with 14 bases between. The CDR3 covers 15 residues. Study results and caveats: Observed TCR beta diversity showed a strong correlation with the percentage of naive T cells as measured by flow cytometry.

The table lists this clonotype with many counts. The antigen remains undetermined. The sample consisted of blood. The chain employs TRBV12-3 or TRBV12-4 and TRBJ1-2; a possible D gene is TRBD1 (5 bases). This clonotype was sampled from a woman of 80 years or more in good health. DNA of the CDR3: TGTGCCAGCAGTTTAGGCAGGGTAGGGCCTTATGGCTACACCTTC. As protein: CASSLGRVGPYGYTF.